This T cell receptor beta chain was recorded in a study of cytomegalovirus exposure and HLA in healthy donors. Study-wide findings and caveats: A missense DCLRE1C variant was associated with V- and J-gene trimming of TCR beta chains in a later analysis, and an independent cohort replicated the association.

The PCR ran on 60 Vbeta and 13 Jbeta primers. Profiled with immunoSEQ multiplex PCR; TCRdb holds only in-frame clones, not every one. The sample has about 120,000 clones; 65% to 85% are singletons. On this clone: Its antigen is unidentified.

This CDR3 region has 14 residues. V dropped 6 bases and J dropped 5 bases, with 16 bases sitting between them. Germline V CDR1 and CDR2: SNHLY, FYNNEI. This rearrangement joins TRBV2 to TRBJ1-1; D possibly corresponds to TRBD1 (6 bases). This TCR was recovered from a man between 45 and 60 years old in good health and CMV-seropositive. Sequences were obtained from PBMCs. CDR3 sequence (DNA): TGTGCCAGCAGGGGAGAAGGGGGGGGGACTGAAGCTTTCTTT. Its translation is CASRGEGGGTEAFF.